These T cell receptor beta chains were read from a single sample in a study of control samples from healthy donors and cancer patients. The data were produced by immunoSEQ multiplex PCR, yet TCRdb's version contains in-frame clones alone and is incomplete. The data show more than 25,000 clones, with roughly nine tenths seen just once and about 12% held by the top ten. Specimen: PBMCs. The origin of the receptors is a man aged 45-65 years with lung cancer. The CDR3 runs from the conserved cysteine through the conserved F or W. The order of the fields is D gene, clone size, CDR3 length, V gene, J gene, CDR3 protein, CDR3 DNA. The D gene is left open where the match is weak. Not all rows give a size; the values are once, few, many and, for expanded clones, a class.

>.|.|14|TRBV30|TRBJ1-5
CAWSYPGGDQPQHF
TGTGCCTGGAGTTACCCCGGGGGCGATCAGCCCCAGCATTTT
>TRBD1|.|20|TRBV7-8|TRBJ2-7
CASRPSIGQGTLGGIYEQYF
TGTGCCAGCAGGCCATCAATAGGACAGGGGACCTTGGGAGGGATCTACGAGCAGTACTTC
>.|.|17|TRBV2|TRBJ2-6
CARGPGQGGSGANVLTF
TGTGCCAGGGGTCCCGGGCAGGGGGGCTCTGGGGCCAACGTCCTGACTTTC
>.|.|12|TRBV2|TRBJ1-4
CASSEGLEKLFF
TGTGCCAGCAGTGAGGGGTTGGAAAAACTGTTTTTT
>.|.|14|TRBV3-1/TRBV3-2|TRBJ1-1
CASSQWGAGTEAFF
TGTGCCAGCAGCCAATGGGGGGCTGGCACTGAAGCTTTCTTT
>.|few|13|TRBV7-9|TRBJ1-5
CASSKISNQPQHF
TGTGCCAGCAGCAAGATCAGTAATCAGCCCCAGCATTTT
>.|.|12|TRBV30|TRBJ1-1
CAGAGGGGEAFF
TGCGCCGGGGCCGGGGGCGGGGGTGAAGCTTTCTTT
>.|once|15|TRBV4-3|TRBJ1-6
CASSHGTPDQSPLHF
TGCGCCAGCAGCCACGGGACACCCGATCAGTCACCCCTCCACTTT
>.|few|14|TRBV3-1/TRBV3-2|TRBJ1-6
CASSQVGREGPLHF
TGTGCCAGCAGCCAAGTGGGCCGAGAGGGGCCCCTCCACTTT
>TRBD1|.|17|TRBV7-9|TRBJ1-2
CASSLRGDRGLNYGYTF
TGTGCCAGCAGCCTCCGAGGGGACAGGGGGCTTAACTATGGCTACACCTTC
>TRBD2|.|17|TRBV28|TRBJ2-4
CASSPQTSDVAKNIQYF
TGTGCCAGCAGTCCCCAGACTAGCGACGTAGCCAAAAACATTCAGTACTTC
>TRBD2|.|12|TRBV2|TRBJ2-7
CASSLAGEEQYF
TGTGCCAGCAGTCTAGCGGGGGAAGAGCAGTACTTC
>.|.|12|TRBV18|TRBJ2-3
CASMTSTDTQYF
TGTGCCAGCATGACTAGCACAGATACGCAGTATTTT
>.|.|14|TRBV28|TRBJ2-7
CASSLVHTYYEQYF
TGTGCCAGCAGTTTAGTACATACCTACTACGAGCAGTACTTC
>.|.|13|TRBV19|TRBJ2-1
CASSMTGYNEQFF
TGTGCCAGTAGTATGACAGGATACAATGAGCAGTTCTTC
>.|.|17|TRBV7-9|TRBJ2-7
CASSLYSLSDRDYEQYF
TGTGCCAGCAGCTTATATTCCCTCTCAGACAGAGACTACGAGCAGTACTTC
>TRBD1|.|14|TRBV7-3|TRBJ2-7
CASRPGTGGYEQYF
TGTGCCAGCAGGCCCGGGACAGGGGGCTACGAGCAGTACTTC
>.|once|15|TRBV18|TRBJ1-1
CASSPMTETWTEAFF
TGTGCCAGCTCACCCATGACAGAGACGTGGACTGAAGCTTTCTTT
>.|once|12|TRBV6-5|TRBJ2-1
CASNRAGGEQFF
TGTGCCAGCAATCGGGCTGGGGGTGAGCAGTTCTTC
>.|.|11|TRBV20-1|TRBJ2-5
CSGGVKETQYF
TGCAGTGGGGGGGTGAAAGAGACCCAGTACTTC
>.|.|15|TRBV27|TRBJ2-7
CASSLAGFGTYEQYF
TGTGCCAGCAGTTTGGCAGGGTTTGGAACCTACGAGCAGTACTTC
>TRBD1|.|18|TRBV6-1|TRBJ2-7
CASSERNPGQGGFYEQYF
TGTGCCAGCAGTGAACGAAACCCGGGACAGGGGGGTTTCTACGAGCAGTACTTC
>TRBD2|.|14|TRBV7-3|TRBJ2-1
CASSLASGGKEQFF
TGTGCCAGCAGCTTAGCTAGCGGGGGAAAAGAGCAGTTCTTC
>TRBD1|medium-sized|15|TRBV5-6|TRBJ2-5
CASTAQTGVGETQYF
TGTGCCAGCACCGCGCAGACAGGGGTCGGTGAGACCCAGTACTTC
>.|once|14|TRBV30|TRBJ2-1
CAWSVLGEGNEQFF
TGTGCCTGGAGTGTACTAGGCGAGGGGAATGAGCAGTTCTTC
>TRBD1|.|13|TRBV6-5|TRBJ1-5
CASRRGRGQPQHF
TGTGCCAGCAGAAGGGGGCGCGGTCAGCCCCAGCATTTT
>TRBD1|.|17|TRBV2|TRBJ1-1
CASSDSGTGSMNTEAFF
TGTGCCAGCAGTGATTCGGGGACAGGGTCCATGAACACTGAAGCTTTCTTT